Listed below are T cell receptor beta chains from one sample, sequenced in a study of cytomegalovirus exposure and HLA in healthy donors. Generated by immunoSEQ multiplex PCR, the TCRdb table keeps only in-frame clones and is missing some. The top ten hold 3.5% to 5% of the sample, which has over 120,000 clones, about 91% seen once. The sequenced sample consisted of PBMCs. These TCRs come from a man between 18 and 29 years old in good health and CMV-seropositive. Both conserved end residues are part of each CDR3. The D gene is left open where the match is weak. Expanded clones are given a class, and other clones once, few, many or no size at all.

>TRBV28|TRBJ2-3|-|13|-
CAISDTNTDTQYF
TGTGCCATCTCGGACACGAACACAGATACGCAGTATTTT
>TRBV4-1|TRBJ1-5|once|13|-
CASSRVGTLQQHF
TGCGCCAGCAGCCGGGTTGGGACTCTTCAACAGCATTTT
>TRBV19|TRBJ1-5|-|14|TRBD1
CASSRSGGGQPQHF
TGTGCCAGTAGTAGATCAGGGGGCGGTCAGCCCCAGCATTTT
>TRBV5-4|TRBJ1-2|-|13|-
CASSLQGTYGYTF
TGTGCCAGCAGCTTACAGGGTACTTATGGCTACACCTTC
>TRBV13|TRBJ1-6|-|12|-
CASSRAGPPLHF
TGTGCCAGCAGCCGAGCGGGCCCTCCCCTCCACTTT
>TRBV4-1|TRBJ2-1|-|15|-
CASGQQGGSYNEQFF
TGCGCCAGCGGTCAACAGGGAGGGTCCTACAATGAGCAGTTCTTC
>TRBV10-1|TRBJ2-7|-|13|-
CASSDAGSYEQYF
TGCGCCAGCAGTGACGCGGGAAGCTACGAGCAGTACTTC
>TRBV11-3|TRBJ1-3|-|14|TRBD1
CASSGQGTGNTIYF
TGTGCCAGCAGCGGACAGGGGACTGGAAACACCATATATTTT
>TRBV28|TRBJ1-1|-|16|TRBD1
CASSFRDRGWNTEAFF
TGTGCCAGCAGTTTCAGGGACAGGGGATGGAACACTGAAGCTTTCTTT
>TRBV2|TRBJ2-1|-|14|-
CASRENRDFGEQFF
TGTGCCAGCAGGGAAAACCGGGACTTCGGTGAGCAGTTCTTC
>TRBV7-2|TRBJ2-7|once|14|TRBD1
CASSPPGTGYEQYF
TGTGCCAGCAGCCCCCCCGGGACAGGCTACGAGCAGTACTTC
>TRBV7-8|TRBJ1-5|-|15|-
CASSQKGWILEPQHF
TGTGCCAGCAGCCAAAAGGGGTGGATCCTGGAGCCCCAGCATTTT
>TRBV29-1|TRBJ2-3|-|12|TRBD2
CSVGGARDTQYF
TGCAGCGTCGGGGGGGCCAGGGATACGCAGTATTTT
>TRBV27|TRBJ2-1|once|14|-
CASSFLRGDNEQFF
TGTGCCAGCAGTTTCCTCAGGGGCGACAATGAGCAGTTCTTC
>TRBV6-5|TRBJ2-1|-|16|TRBD1
CASSYGWTGRKNEQFF
TGTGCCAGCAGTTACGGTTGGACAGGGAGAAAAAATGAGCAGTTCTTC
>TRBV4-2|TRBJ1-1|-|16|TRBD1
CASSQVGRTGHTEAFF
TGTGCCAGCAGCCAAGTGGGTCGGACAGGCCACACTGAAGCTTTCTTT
>TRBV13|TRBJ1-1|-|16|TRBD1
CASSLAGTGVNTEAFF
TGTGCCAGCAGCTTAGCGGGGACAGGGGTGAACACTGAAGCTTTCTTT
>TRBV29-1|TRBJ1-1|-|14|TRBD1
CSVEEQDRGFGAFF
TGCAGCGTTGAAGAGCAGGACAGGGGATTTGGAGCTTTCTTT
>TRBV7-9|TRBJ2-5|-|15|-
CASSLEFGTQETQYF
TGTGCCAGCAGCTTAGAATTTGGGACTCAAGAGACCCAGTACTTC
>TRBV5-5|TRBJ1-6|-|14|-
CASSFKTGTAPLHF
TGTGCCAGCAGCTTTAAAACAGGGACGGCACCCCTCCACTTT
>TRBV5-1|TRBJ1-3|-|15|-
CASSLERFSGNTIYF
TGCGCCAGCAGCCTCGAGCGCTTCTCTGGAAACACCATATATTTT
>TRBV6-1|TRBJ1-1|-|13|-
CASSELQVHEAFF
TGTGCCAGCAGTGAATTACAGGTCCACGAAGCTTTCTTT
>TRBV28|TRBJ2-2|-|16|-
CASTPIGTSNTGELFF
TGTGCCAGCACCCCTATAGGGACATCGAACACCGGGGAGCTGTTTTTT
>TRBV6-6|TRBJ2-3|-|14|-
CASSYYGQTDTQYF
TGTGCCAGCAGTTACTACGGACAGACAGATACGCAGTATTTT
>TRBV13|TRBJ1-3|-|14|-
CASRRVSSGNTIYF
TGTGCCAGCAGGCGGGTGAGCTCTGGAAACACCATATATTTT
>TRBV25-1|TRBJ2-7|-|12|-
CASSGPSYEQYF
TGTGCCAGCAGTGGGCCCTCCTACGAGCAGTACTTC
>TRBV29-1|TRBJ1-1|-|14|TRBD1
CSVERQGMDTEAFF
TGCAGCGTCGAGAGACAGGGTATGGATACTGAAGCTTTCTTT
>TRBV5-6|TRBJ1-2|-|12|-
CASSLLVYGYTF
TGTGCCAGCAGCTTACTAGTCTATGGCTACACCTTC
>TRBV2|TRBJ1-1|-|14|-
CASSEREENTEAFF
TGTGCCAGCAGTGAAAGGGAGGAGAACACTGAAGCTTTCTTT
>TRBV7-8|TRBJ2-2|-|14|-
CASSLVPVSGELFF
TGTGCCAGCAGCTTAGTGCCGGTCTCCGGGGAGCTGTTTTTT
>TRBV6-5|TRBJ2-1|-|16|TRBD2
CASSYSSGGASNEQFF
TGTGCCAGCAGTTACTCAAGCGGGGGGGCCTCCAATGAGCAGTTCTTC
>TRBV4-1|TRBJ2-5|-|14|TRBD2
CASSQTSGPDTQYF
TGCGCCAGCAGCCAGACTAGCGGGCCCGACACCCAGTACTTC
>TRBV2|TRBJ1-2|-|14|TRBD1
CASRQQGANYGYTF
TGTGCCAGCAGGCAACAGGGGGCCAACTATGGCTACACCTTC
>TRBV6-1|TRBJ2-2|-|15|-
CASSERGLNTGELFF
TGTGCCAGCAGTGAACGGGGATTGAACACCGGGGAGCTGTTTTTT
>TRBV5-4|TRBJ2-7|-|15|TRBD2
CASSPPRREPYEQYF
TGTGCCAGCAGCCCCCCTCGGCGGGAGCCCTACGAGCAGTACTTC
>TRBV2|TRBJ1-6|few|15|-
CASSGSRVGNSPLHF
TGTGCCAGCAGTGGGTCCAGGGTGGGAAATTCACCCCTCCACTTT
>TRBV7-7|TRBJ2-7|-|13|-
CASSSGTFSEQYF
TGTGCCAGCAGCTCGGGGACTTTCTCCGAGCAGTACTTC
>TRBV10-1|TRBJ2-1|once|16|TRBD2
CASSDPGTSGSNEQFF
TGCGCCAGCAGTGATCCGGGGACTAGCGGGTCCAATGAGCAGTTCTTC
>TRBV30|TRBJ2-3|once|13|TRBD2
CAWTSGFTDTQYF
TGTGCCTGGACTAGCGGCTTCACAGATACGCAGTATTTT
>TRBV6-6|TRBJ1-1|-|12|-
CASSYKETEAFF
TGTGCCAGCAGTTACAAGGAGACTGAAGCTTTCTTT
>TRBV5-1|TRBJ2-3|-|12|-
CASSGQTDTQYF
TGCGCCAGCTCAGGCCAGACAGATACGCAGTATTTT
>TRBV2|TRBJ1-5|few|14|TRBD1
CASRETGMSQPQHF
TGTGCCAGCAGAGAGACAGGGATGAGTCAGCCCCAGCATTTT
>TRBV2|TRBJ2-4|-|14|-
CAIDQGRAKNIQYF
TGTGCCATTGATCAGGGCCGAGCCAAAAACATTCAGTACTTC
>TRBV19|TRBJ1-5|-|15|-
CASSPTGYSNQPQHF
TGTGCCAGTAGTCCCACGGGGTATAGCAATCAGCCCCAGCATTTT
>TRBV10-3|TRBJ1-1|few|13|TRBD1
CAIDRGENTEAFF
TGTGCCATCGACAGGGGCGAGAACACTGAAGCTTTCTTT
>TRBV7-2|TRBJ2-1|-|17|-
CASSAESLGGTYNEQFF
TGTGCCAGCAGCGCAGAATCCCTTGGTGGTACCTACAATGAGCAGTTCTTC
>TRBV5-1|TRBJ1-5|-|15|-
CASSLDGGNHQPQHF
TGCGCCAGCAGCTTGGACGGGGGGAACCATCAGCCCCAGCATTTT
>TRBV7-9|TRBJ2-3|-|15|-
CASSLAGAGTDTQYF
TGTGCCAGCAGCTTAGCTGGAGCGGGCACAGATACGCAGTATTTT
>TRBV5-1|TRBJ1-1|-|14|TRBD1
CASSLTGDKGKAFF
TGCGCCAGCAGCTTGACAGGGGATAAGGGTAAAGCTTTCTTT
>TRBV5-8|TRBJ2-3|-|17|TRBD2
CASSFRLAGVWTDTQYF
TGTGCCAGCAGCTTTCGACTAGCGGGGGTATGGACAGATACGCAGTATTTT
>TRBV5-1|TRBJ2-4|-|14|-
CASSQGDSKNIQYF
TGCGCCAGCAGCCAGGGGGACTCCAAAAACATTCAGTACTTC
>TRBV27|TRBJ2-4|-|16|TRBD2
CASSPRLGGTRNIQYF
TGTGCCAGCAGTCCCCGTTTGGGTGGGACTAGGAACATTCAGTACTTC
>TRBV28|TRBJ1-6|few|15|-
CASSPLGGRISPLHF
TGTGCCAGCAGCCCCTTGGGGGGAAGGATATCACCCCTCCACTTT
>TRBV5-1|TRBJ2-7|-|13|-
CASSPDSPYEQYF
TGCGCCAGCAGCCCAGACAGTCCCTACGAGCAGTACTTC
>TRBV29-1|TRBJ2-3|-|14|TRBD1
CSGDLDRETDTQYF
TGCAGCGGAGACCTGGACAGGGAGACAGATACGCAGTATTTT
>TRBV27|TRBJ1-1|-|15|TRBD1
CASSADRGSSTEAFF
TGTGCCAGCAGTGCCGACAGGGGATCAAGTACTGAAGCTTTCTTT